This T cell receptor (beta chain) was recorded in a study of a mutant IDH1 vaccine in newly diagnosed glioma. Study at large: Earlier treatment was radiotherapy, temozolomide, or both, with most getting both.

The time point here: week 47, end of study. Every vaccine dose comprised 300 ug of mutant IDH1 20-mer peptide plus topical imiquimod. This clone was recorded once. Its antigen is not known. Method: immunoSEQ multiplex PCR; TCRdb's copy keeps in-frame clones and lacks some. The top ten hold under 4.5% of the sample, which has fewer than 70,000 clones, about four fifths seen once. The length of the CDR3 is 14 residues. Trimming shortened V by 1 base and J by 10 bases, and 14 bases separated the two germline ends. CDR1 and CDR2 from the germline V gene are SGHTA and FQGNSA. The rearrangement uses TRBV7-2 and TRBJ2-1, with a weak D call TRBD1 (6 bases). The receptor was isolated from a man in his thirties or forties with glioma. The material was PBMCs, obtained from a glioma patient whose treatment included an IDH1 peptide vaccine. The CDR3 nucleotides read TGTGCCAGCAGCTTAGTGGGGGCCCGTGGGGAGCAGTTCTTC. Its protein is CASSLVGARGEQFF.